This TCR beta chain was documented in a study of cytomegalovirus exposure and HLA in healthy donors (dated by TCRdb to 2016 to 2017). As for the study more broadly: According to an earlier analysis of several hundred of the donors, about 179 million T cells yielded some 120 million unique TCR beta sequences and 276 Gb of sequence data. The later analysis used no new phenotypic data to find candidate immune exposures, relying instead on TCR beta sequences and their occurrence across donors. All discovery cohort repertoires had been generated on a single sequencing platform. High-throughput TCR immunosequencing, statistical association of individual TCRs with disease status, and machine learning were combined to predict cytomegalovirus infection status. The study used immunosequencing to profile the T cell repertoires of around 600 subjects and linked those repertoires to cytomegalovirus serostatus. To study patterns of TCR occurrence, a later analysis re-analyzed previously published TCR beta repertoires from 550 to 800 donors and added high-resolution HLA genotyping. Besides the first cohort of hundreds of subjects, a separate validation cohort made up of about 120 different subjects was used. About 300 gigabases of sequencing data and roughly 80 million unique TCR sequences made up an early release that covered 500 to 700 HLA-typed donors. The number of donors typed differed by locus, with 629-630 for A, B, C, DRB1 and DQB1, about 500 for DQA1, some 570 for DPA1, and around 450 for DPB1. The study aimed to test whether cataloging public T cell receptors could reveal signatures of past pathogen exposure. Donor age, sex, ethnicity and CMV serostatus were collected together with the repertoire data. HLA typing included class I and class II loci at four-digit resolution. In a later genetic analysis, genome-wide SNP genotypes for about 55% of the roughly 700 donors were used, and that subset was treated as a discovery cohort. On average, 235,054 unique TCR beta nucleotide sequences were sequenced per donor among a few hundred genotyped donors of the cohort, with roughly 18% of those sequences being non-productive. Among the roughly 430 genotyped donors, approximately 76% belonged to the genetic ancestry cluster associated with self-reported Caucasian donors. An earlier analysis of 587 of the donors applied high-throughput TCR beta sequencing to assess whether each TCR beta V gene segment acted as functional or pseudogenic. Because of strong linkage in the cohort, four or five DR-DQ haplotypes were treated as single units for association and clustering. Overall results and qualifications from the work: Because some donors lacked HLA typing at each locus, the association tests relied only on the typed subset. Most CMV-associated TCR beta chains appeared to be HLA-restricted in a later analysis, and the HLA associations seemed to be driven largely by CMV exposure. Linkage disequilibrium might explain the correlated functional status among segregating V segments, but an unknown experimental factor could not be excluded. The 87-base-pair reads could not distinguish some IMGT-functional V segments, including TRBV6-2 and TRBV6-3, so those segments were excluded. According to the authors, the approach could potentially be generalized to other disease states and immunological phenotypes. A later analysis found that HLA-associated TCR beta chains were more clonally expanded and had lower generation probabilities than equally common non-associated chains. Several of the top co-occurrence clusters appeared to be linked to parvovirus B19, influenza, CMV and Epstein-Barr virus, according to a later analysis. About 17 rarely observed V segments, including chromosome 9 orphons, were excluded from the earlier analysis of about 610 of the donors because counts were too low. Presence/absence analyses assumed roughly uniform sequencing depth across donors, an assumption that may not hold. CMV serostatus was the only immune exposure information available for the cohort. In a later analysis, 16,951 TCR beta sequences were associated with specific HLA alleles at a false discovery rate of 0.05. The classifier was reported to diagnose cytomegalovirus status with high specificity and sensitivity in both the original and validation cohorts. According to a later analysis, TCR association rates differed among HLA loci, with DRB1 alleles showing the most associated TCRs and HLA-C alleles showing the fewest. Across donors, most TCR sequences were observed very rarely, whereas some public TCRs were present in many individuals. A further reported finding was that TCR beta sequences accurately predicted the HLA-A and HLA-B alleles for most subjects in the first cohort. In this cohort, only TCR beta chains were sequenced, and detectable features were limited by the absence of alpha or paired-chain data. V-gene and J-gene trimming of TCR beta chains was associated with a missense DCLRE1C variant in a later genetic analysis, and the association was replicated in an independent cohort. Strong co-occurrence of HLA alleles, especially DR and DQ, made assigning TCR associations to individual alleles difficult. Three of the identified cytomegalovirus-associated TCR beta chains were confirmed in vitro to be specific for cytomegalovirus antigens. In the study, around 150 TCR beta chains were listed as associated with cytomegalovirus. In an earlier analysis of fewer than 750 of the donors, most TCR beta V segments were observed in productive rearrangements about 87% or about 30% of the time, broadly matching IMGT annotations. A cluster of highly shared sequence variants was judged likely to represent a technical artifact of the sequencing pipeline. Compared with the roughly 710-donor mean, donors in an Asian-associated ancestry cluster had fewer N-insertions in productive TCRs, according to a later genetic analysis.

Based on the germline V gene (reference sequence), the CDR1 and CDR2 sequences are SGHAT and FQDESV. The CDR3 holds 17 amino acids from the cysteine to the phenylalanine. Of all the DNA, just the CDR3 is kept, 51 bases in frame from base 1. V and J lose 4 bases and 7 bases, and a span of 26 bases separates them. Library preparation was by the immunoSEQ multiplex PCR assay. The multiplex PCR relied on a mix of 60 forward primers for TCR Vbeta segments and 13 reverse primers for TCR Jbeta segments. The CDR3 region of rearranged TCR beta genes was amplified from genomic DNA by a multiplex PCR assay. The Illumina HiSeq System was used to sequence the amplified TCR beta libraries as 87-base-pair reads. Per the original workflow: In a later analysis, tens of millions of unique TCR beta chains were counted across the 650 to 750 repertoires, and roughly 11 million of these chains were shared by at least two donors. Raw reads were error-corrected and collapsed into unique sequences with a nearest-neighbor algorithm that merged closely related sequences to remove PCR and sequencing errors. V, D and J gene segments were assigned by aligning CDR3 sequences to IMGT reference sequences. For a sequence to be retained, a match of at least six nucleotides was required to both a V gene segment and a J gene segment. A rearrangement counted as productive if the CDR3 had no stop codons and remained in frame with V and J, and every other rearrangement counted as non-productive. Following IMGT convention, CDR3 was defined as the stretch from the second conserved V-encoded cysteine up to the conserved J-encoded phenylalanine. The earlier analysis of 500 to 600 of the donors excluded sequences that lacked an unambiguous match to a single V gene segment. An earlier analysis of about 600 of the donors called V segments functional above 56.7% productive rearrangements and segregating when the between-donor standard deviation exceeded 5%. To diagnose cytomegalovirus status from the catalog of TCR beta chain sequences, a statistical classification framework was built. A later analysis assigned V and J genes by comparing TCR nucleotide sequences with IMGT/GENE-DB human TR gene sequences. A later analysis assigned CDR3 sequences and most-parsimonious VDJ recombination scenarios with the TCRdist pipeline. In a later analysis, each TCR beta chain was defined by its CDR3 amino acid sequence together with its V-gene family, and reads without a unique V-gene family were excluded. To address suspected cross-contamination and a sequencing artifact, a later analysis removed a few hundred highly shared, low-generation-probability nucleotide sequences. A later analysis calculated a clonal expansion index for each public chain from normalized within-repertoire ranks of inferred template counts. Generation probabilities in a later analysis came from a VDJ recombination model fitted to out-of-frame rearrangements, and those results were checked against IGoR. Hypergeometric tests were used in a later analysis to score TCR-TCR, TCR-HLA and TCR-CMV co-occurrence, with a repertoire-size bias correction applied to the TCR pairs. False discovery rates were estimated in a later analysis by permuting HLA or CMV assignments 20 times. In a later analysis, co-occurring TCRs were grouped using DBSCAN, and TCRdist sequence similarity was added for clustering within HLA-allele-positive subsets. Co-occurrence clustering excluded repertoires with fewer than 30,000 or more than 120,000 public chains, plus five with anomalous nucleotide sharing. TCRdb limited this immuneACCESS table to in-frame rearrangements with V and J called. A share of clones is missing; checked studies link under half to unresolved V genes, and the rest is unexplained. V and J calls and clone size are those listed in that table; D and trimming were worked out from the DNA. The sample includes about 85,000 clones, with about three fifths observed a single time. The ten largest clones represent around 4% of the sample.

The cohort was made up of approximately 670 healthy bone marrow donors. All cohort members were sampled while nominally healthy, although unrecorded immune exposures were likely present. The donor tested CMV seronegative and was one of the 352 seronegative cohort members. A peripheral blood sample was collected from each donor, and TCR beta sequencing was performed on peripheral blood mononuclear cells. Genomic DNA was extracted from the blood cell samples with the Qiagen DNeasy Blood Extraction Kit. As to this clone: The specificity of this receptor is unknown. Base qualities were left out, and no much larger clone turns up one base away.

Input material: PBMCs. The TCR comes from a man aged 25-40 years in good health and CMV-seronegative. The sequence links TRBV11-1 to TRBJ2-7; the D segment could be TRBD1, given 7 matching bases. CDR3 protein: CASSSYQGESGYGEQYF. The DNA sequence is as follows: TGTGCCAGCAGCTCCTATCAGGGGGAGAGCGGGTATGGAGAGCAGTACTTC.